This passage covers 3 T cell receptor beta chains from one sample sequenced in a study of blood T cell repertoires in COVID-19. Sequencing used immunoSEQ multiplex PCR; TCRdb keeps in-frame clones, though not all of them. Of about 180,000 clones in the sample, over 75% were seen once. The sample taken for sequencing was PBMCs or T cells enriched from blood (not recorded which). These receptors were obtained from a woman aged 18-29 years who had recovered from COVID-19.

The rearrangement uses TRBV27 and TRBJ2-7; possibly TRBD1 for D (5 bases). Germline CDR1 reads MNHEY; CDR2 reads SMNVEV (reference sequence). The V end was cut by 6 bases, the J end by 3 bases, with 12 bases between. The CDR3 consists of 13 residues. Here the CDR3 reads CASSPQGYYEQYF. In DNA form, the CDR3 reads TGTGCCAGCAGCCCTCAGGGTTACTACGAGCAGTACTTC.

This CDR3 reads CASSLGQGSDTQYF. The CDR3 bases are TGCGCCAGCAGCCTCGGACAGGGGAGTGATACGCAGTATTTT. This sequence joins TRBV4-1 and TRBJ2-3, with TRBD1 matching 9 bases. This CDR3 contains 14 residues. The trim removed 4 bases at V and 6 bases at J, leaving 5 bases unmatched. Germline V gene data show CDR1 as MGHRA and CDR2 as YSYEKL.

V is TRBV28 and J is TRBJ1-5; 8 bases match TRBD1. This CDR3 has 15 amino acids. After removal of 2 bases from V and 5 bases from J, the junction contained 5 bases not matched to a gene. The V gene's germline CDR1 is MDHEN and CDR2 SYDVKM. CDR3 sequence (DNA): TGTGCCAGCAGTTTAGACAGGGGTTCGGATCAGCCCCAGCATTTT. Translating it yields CASSLDRGSDQPQHF.